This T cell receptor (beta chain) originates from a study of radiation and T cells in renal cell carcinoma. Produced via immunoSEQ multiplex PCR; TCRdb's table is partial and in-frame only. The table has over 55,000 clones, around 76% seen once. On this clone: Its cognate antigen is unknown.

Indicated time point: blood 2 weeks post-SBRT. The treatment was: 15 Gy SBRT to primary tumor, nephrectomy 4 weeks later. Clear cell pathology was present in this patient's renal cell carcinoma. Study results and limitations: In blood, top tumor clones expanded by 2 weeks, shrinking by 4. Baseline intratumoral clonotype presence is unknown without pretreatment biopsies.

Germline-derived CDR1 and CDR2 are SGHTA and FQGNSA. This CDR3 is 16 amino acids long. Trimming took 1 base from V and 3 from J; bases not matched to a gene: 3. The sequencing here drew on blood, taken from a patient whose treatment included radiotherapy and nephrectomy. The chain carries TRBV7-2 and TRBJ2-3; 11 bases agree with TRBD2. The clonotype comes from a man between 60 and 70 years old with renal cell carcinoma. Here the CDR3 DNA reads TGTGCCAGCAGCTTAGGAGCTAGCGGGGGGACAGATACGCAGTATTTT. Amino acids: CASSLGASGGTDTQYF.